This T cell receptor beta chain was profiled in a study of OX40 agonist ivuxolimab in advanced cancers. Study-wide findings and caveats: Mean expanded clone counts were higher in CD8+ than CD4+ T cells.

Sequencing was performed with immunoSEQ multiplex PCR; in TCRdb, only in-frame clones are kept and a portion is missing. The sample records over 60,000 clones, approximately 88% being singletons. Note on this clone: What it binds is unknown.

This CDR3 is built from 15 residues. V lost 3 bases to trimming and J lost 2 bases; unmatched junction nucleotides: 8. The germline CDR1 and CDR2 sequences are SQVTM and ANQGSEA. This rearrangement joins TRBV29-1 to TRBJ1-1; 8 bases align to TRBD1. This sample comprised CD4+ or CD8+ T cells sorted from blood, obtained in a trial of the OX40 agonist ivuxolimab. The clonotype originates from an adult with an advanced solid tumor such as melanoma, head and neck, liver or kidney cancer. The CDR3 DNA follows: TGCAGCGTTGAGGTCAGGGGGCAATATAACACTGAAGCTTTCTTT. This translates into CSVEVRGQYNTEAFF.